This T cell receptor beta chain was sequenced during a study of blood T cells in healthy people across ages. V trimming: 4 bases; J trimming: 6 bases; junction bases outside the gene matches: 9. Looked up from germline, CDR1 is SEHNR and CDR2 is FQNEAQ (reference sequence). The CDR3 contains 14 residues. Together with a sample-barcoded 5' primer, a J-beta primer mix was included in a second PCR lasting about 6 to 11 cycles. TCRdb analysed the 5' RACE reads with MiXCR anew, one entry per CDR3 protein. This sample carries under 700,000 distinct CDR3 sequences, less than 25% of them seen once, and the ten largest clones take around 10%. These records were also assigned to another study, of T cells of mothers and their children.

Sequencing used blood. The chain uses TRBV7-9 and TRBJ2-7; 7 bases line up with TRBD2. The TCR originated in a boy between 10 and 17 years old in good health. The CDR3 DNA reads TGTGCCAGCAGCTCCCCGGGAGGTTCTGGCGAGCAGTACTTC. Its translation: CASSSPGGSGEQYF.